Below, 28 T cell receptor beta chains from the same sample are listed, as sequenced in a study of T cells after posttransplantation cyclophosphamide. Sequenced by immunoSEQ multiplex PCR; TCRdb stores in-frame clones only, minus some. The sample includes about 31,000 clones, 91% of them seen just once. Cells defined as naive were viable CD3+CD4+ or CD3+CD8+ and CCR7+CD45RA+CD45RO-CD95-CD27+CD28+. Specimen: naive CD4+ T cells sorted from blood. Receptor source: a man aged 25-45 years in good health and a related stem cell transplant donor.

The chain couples TRBV4-3 to TRBJ2-7; the match to TRBD1 covers 7 bases. Germline V gene sequence: CDR1 LGHNA, CDR2 YSLEER. The V and J ends lost 0 bases and 2 bases, in that order; junction bases with no gene match: 7. The CDR3 consists of 16 residues. This chain's CDR3 is CASSQEATGQPYEQYF. CDR3 bases: TGCGCCAGCAGCCAAGAGGCTACGGGACAGCCCTACGAGCAGTACTTC.

This chain joins TRBV10-3 and TRBJ2-3; D may be TRBD1 (5 bases). Germline V gene lookup returns CDR1 ENHRY and CDR2 SYGVKD. This CDR3 is 15 amino acids long. The V end lost 8 bases, the J end lost 0 bases, and 15 bases lay between the germline ends. CDR3 in amino acids: CAIGARSSSTDTQYF. In DNA form, the CDR3 reads TGTGCCATCGGGGCTAGGTCGTCTAGCACAGATACGCAGTATTTT.

The V gene is TRBV18, the J gene TRBJ2-7, with D possibly matching TRBD2 (6 bases). The CDR3 loop spans 12 amino acids. Trimming cost V 2 bases and J 6 bases, with 8 bases left between them. Per germline, CDR1 KGHSH and CDR2 LQKENI. This CDR3 is CASSPVGGEQYF. The DNA for the CDR3 is TGTGCCAGCTCACCAGTGGGGGGCGAGCAGTACTTC.

The V call is TRBV5-6, the J call TRBJ2-5; 7 nucleotides line up with TRBD1. The V gene's germline CDR1 is SGHDT and CDR2 YYEEEE. Germline trimming cut 2 bases from V and 4 bases from J; bases unmatched to any gene: 2. The length of the CDR3 is 13 residues. CDR3 in DNA: TGTGCCAGCAGCTTAACAGGGGTAGAGACCCAGTACTTC. The encoded protein is CASSLTGVETQYF.

The J gene is TRBJ1-1, the V gene TRBV5-1; 7 bases fit TRBD1. This CDR3 comprises 13 residues. Germline V gene lookup returns CDR1 SGHRS and CDR2 YFSETQ. J lost 6 bases, V lost 4 bases, and 6 bases had no gene match. The CDR3 DNA reads as TGCGCCAGCAGCGCATCTACAGGGGCTGAAGCTTTCTTT. Residues: CASSASTGAEAFF.

J is TRBJ2-2 and V is TRBV5-1; 11 bases map to TRBD1. The CDR3 consists of 17 residues. CDR1 and CDR2 (germline): SGHRS, YFSETQ. V was clipped by 4 bases and J by 3 bases; unmatched bases: 8. The CDR3 reads CASSTGQGGIYTGELFF. CDR3 bases: TGCGCCAGCAGCACGGGACAGGGGGGAATCTACACCGGGGAGCTGTTTTTT.

This chain connects TRBV4-3 to TRBJ2-5; 8 bases are a match to TRBD1. Per the germline V gene, CDR1 is LGHNA and CDR2 is YSLEER. The CDR3 sequence is 15 residues long. V was pared by 5 bases and J by 4 bases, with 9 bases of the junction left unmatched. The CDR3 region is CASSIGQGSGETQYF. CDR3 nucleotides: TGCGCCAGCAGCATAGGACAGGGTAGTGGAGAGACCCAGTACTTC.

The J gene is TRBJ1-5, the V gene TRBV19, with 8 bases matching TRBD1. V was clipped by 5 bases and J by 6 bases; unmatched bases: 12. The germline V gene has CDR1 LNHDA and CDR2 SQIVND (reference sequence). The CDR3 has 16 residues. This CDR3 reads CASSLLFVRGLQPQHF. The CDR3 DNA is TGTGCCAGTAGTCTCCTTTTTGTCAGGGGGCTTCAGCCCCAGCATTTT.

V and J are TRBV19 and TRBJ1-2; TRBD1 matches at 8 bases. Germline CDR1 reads LNHDA; CDR2 reads SQIVND (reference sequence). The length of the CDR3 is 14 residues. The J segment lost 1 base and the V segment lost 6 bases, leaving 4 bases of the junction unmatched. The CDR3: CASSGQGLNYGYTF. CDR3 nucleotide sequence: TGTGCCAGTAGCGGACAGGGCCTTAACTATGGCTACACCTTC. Full variable domain (missing parts from reference TRBV19 and TRBJ1-2): DGGITQSPKYLFRKEGQNVTLSCEQNLNHDAMYWYRQDPGQGLRLIYYSQIVNDFQKGDIAEGYSVSREKKESFPLTVTSAQKNPTAFYLCASSGQGLNYGYTFGSGTRLTVV.

The CDR3 here is CASSTYTGYEQYF. The CDR3 nucleotides are TGTGCCAGTAGTACTTATACAGGTTACGAGCAGTACTTC. The chain recombines TRBV19 with TRBJ2-7; possibly TRBD1 for D (5 bases). The length of the CDR3 is 13 residues. V lost 4 bases and J 4 bases, leaving 11 bases between the germline ends. Germline CDR1 is LNHDA and CDR2 is SQIVND (reference sequence).

V and J are TRBV18 and TRBJ2-1; 11 positions match TRBD2. Germline loops: CDR1 KGHSH, CDR2 LQKENI. The V gene end was trimmed by 1 base and the J gene end by 8 bases; junction bases not matched to a gene: 4. The CDR3 contains 15 residues. The CDR3, as DNA: TGTGCCAGCTCACCACTAGCGGGGGGGATAGATGAGCAGTTCTTC. It encodes CASSPLAGGIDEQFF.

The rearrangement joins TRBV7-3 to TRBJ2-3; TRBD2 agrees at 9 bases. The CDR3 length is 13 residues. CDR1 SGHTA and CDR2 FQGTGA come from the germline V gene. With 5 bases clipped from V and 5 bases from J, the junction kept 2 bases outside the gene matches. The DNA of the CDR3 is TGTGCCAGCAGCAAAGCGGGGGGAGATACGCAGTATTTT. As protein: CASSKAGGDTQYF.

The V gene is TRBV18, the J gene TRBJ1-4, with 8 bases lining up with TRBD1. Germline CDR1 is KGHSH and CDR2 is LQKENI. The J segment lost 7 bases and the V segment lost 3 bases, leaving 7 bases of the junction unmatched. The CDR3 covers 15 residues. The CDR3 sequence is CASSPDRASTEKLFF. The CDR3 coding sequence is TGTGCCAGCTCACCGGACAGGGCCAGTACTGAAAAACTGTTTTTT.

V and J are TRBV5-5 and TRBJ1-2; D may be TRBD1 (5 bases). CDR1 is SGHKS and CDR2 is YYEKEE in the germline V gene (reference sequence). The CDR3 has 14 residues. Trimming cost V 3 bases and J 0 bases, with 9 bases left between them. The CDR3 bases are TGTGCCAGCAGCTGGACACTATCTAACTATGGCTACACCTTC. This translates into CASSWTLSNYGYTF.

The chain couples TRBV5-1 to TRBJ1-6, with D possibly TRBD1 on 6 matching bases. The length of the CDR3 is 16 residues. V was clipped by 1 base and J by 5 bases, with 13 bases between them. Germline loops: CDR1 SGHRS, CDR2 YFSETQ. CDR3 in amino acids: CASSLSFAGDNSPLHF. CDR3 sequence (DNA): TGCGCCAGCAGCTTGTCTTTCGCAGGGGATAATTCACCCCTCCACTTT.

The chain joins TRBV4-1 to TRBJ1-1; D not certain. Per germline, CDR1 MGHRA and CDR2 YSYEKL. CDR3 length: 14 residues. V lost 7 bases to trimming and J lost 0 bases, with 12 bases between them. The DNA for the CDR3 is TGCGCCAGCATCTCGGTCGGTTTGAACACTGAAGCTTTCTTT. Translating it yields CASISVGLNTEAFF.

This clone was picked up one time. J is TRBJ1-2 and V is TRBV18; 10 nucleotides align to TRBD1. CDR3 length: 16 residues. CDR1 is KGHSH, CDR2 LQKENI, per germline. The V and J ends lost 1 base and 3 bases, in that order; junction bases with no gene match: 5. DNA for the CDR3: TGTGCCAGCTCACCACAAGACAGGGGGCTTCACTATGGCTACACCTTC. Its translation: CASSPQDRGLHYGYTF. The variable domain in full, completed from reference TRBV18 and TRBJ1-2, reads NAGVMQNPRHLVRRRGQEARLRCSPMKGHSHVYWYRQLPEEGLKFMVYLQKENIIDESGMPKERFSAEFPKEGPSILRIQQVVRGDSAAYFCASSPQDRGLHYGYTFGSGTRLTVV.

This chain links TRBV7-6 with TRBJ1-3; D remains unclear. V dropped 2 bases and J dropped 10 bases, with 18 bases sitting between them. There are 15 residues in the CDR3. The germline V gene encodes CDR1 SGHVS and CDR2 FNYEAQ. CDR3 nucleotide sequence: TGTGCCAGCAGCTTAAACCCCTCCCTGGGAGGTACCATATATTTT. Amino acids: CASSLNPSLGGTIYF.

The chain carries TRBV18 and TRBJ2-3; 10 nucleotides align to TRBD1. The junction had 3 bases not matched to a gene; V was cut back by 3 bases and J by 6 bases. Germline lookup yields CDR1 KGHSH and CDR2 LQKENI. The CDR3 is 14 amino acids. The CDR3 DNA sequence: TGTGCCAGCTCACCGGGACAGGGGATGGATACGCAGTATTTT. Its protein is CASSPGQGMDTQYF.

This chain uses TRBV7-2 with TRBJ1-4; D might be TRBD1 (6 bases). The V gene's germline CDR1 is SGHTA and CDR2 FQGNSA. The CDR3 is 15 residues long. Between the trimmed V and J ends, which lost 2 bases and 7 bases, there was a span of 14 bases. The CDR3 loop reads CASSLRGGQGEKLFF. CDR3 coding DNA: TGTGCCAGCAGCTTAAGGGGGGGGCAGGGTGAAAAACTGTTTTTT.

This clone was seen just once. The genes are TRBV5-1 and TRBJ2-5; 9 bases map to TRBD1. CDR1 SGHRS and CDR2 YFSETQ come from the germline V gene. V lost 1 base, J lost 0 bases, and 13 bases stayed unmatched. The CDR3 contains 19 residues. The DNA of the CDR3 is TGCGCCAGCAGCTTGAACCCCGGGACAGGGAGAGGGTACCAAGAGACCCAGTACTTC. It yields the protein CASSLNPGTGRGYQETQYF. Supplemented by reference TRBV5-1 and TRBJ2-5, the full variable domain reads KAGVTQTPRYLIKTRGQQVTLSCSPISGHRSVSWYQQTPGQGLQFLFEYFSETQRNKGNFPGRFSGRQFSNSRSEMNVSTLELGDSALYLCASSLNPGTGRGYQETQYFGPGTRLLVL.

The rearrangement links TRBV18 to TRBJ1-2; a possible D gene is TRBD1 (5 bases). The CDR3 loop spans 16 amino acids. V was trimmed by 6 bases and J by 1 base, leaving 18 bases between them. CDR1 is KGHSH and CDR2 is LQKENI in the germline V gene. The CDR3 here is CASSPVDRAYNYGYTF. CDR3 nucleotide sequence: TGTGCCAGCTCGCCTGTCGACAGAGCATATAACTATGGCTACACCTTC.

This clone occurred once. The DNA of the CDR3 is TGTGCCAGCGAAAGGGGGGGGAGCACAGATACGCAGTATTTT. It specifies CASERGGSTDTQYF. The rearrangement uses TRBV6-6 and TRBJ2-3, with TRBD2 as a possible D gene (7 bases). This CDR3 comprises 14 residues. CDR1 MNHNY and CDR2 SVGAGI come from the germline V gene (reference sequence). V was cut by 8 bases and J by 0 bases, with 12 bases left in between.

Concerning this clone: The identical CDR3 is also encoded by other nucleotide sequences in the sample. V and J are TRBV4-1 and TRBJ1-5, with TRBD1 matching 8 bases. CDR3 size: 19 residues. After removal of 6 bases from V and 4 bases from J, the junction contained 20 bases not matched to a gene. Germline V gives CDR1 MGHRA, CDR2 YSYEKL. The CDR3 sequence is CASSQIDDPQGARNQPQHF. CDR3 nucleotide sequence: TGCGCCAGCAGTCAAATTGACGACCCTCAGGGGGCGCGTAATCAGCCCCAGCATTTT.

This clone turned up a few times. The chain is built from TRBV5-4 and TRBJ1-4, with 9 bases lining up with TRBD1. Germline assignment: CDR1 SGHNT and CDR2 YYREEE (reference sequence). CDR3 length: 13 residues. J lost 8 bases, V lost 4 bases, and 3 bases had no gene match. The CDR3 DNA follows: TGTGCCAGCAGCGGGGACAGGGCGGAAAAACTGTTTTTT. Its protein is CASSGDRAEKLFF.

The genes are TRBV7-2 and TRBJ1-2; TRBD1 matches 11 bases. CDR3 size: 15 residues. Unmatched junction bases numbered 13, after V lost 8 bases and J lost 8 bases. In germline, CDR1 is SGHTA, CDR2 FQGNSA. CDR3 protein: CASFPPRTGGKGYTF. The CDR3 DNA is TGTGCCAGCTTCCCCCCCCGGACAGGGGGCAAGGGCTACACCTTC.

The gene calls are TRBV19 and TRBJ2-5, with 8 bases matching TRBD2. Unmatched junction bases numbered 6, after V lost 5 bases and J lost 4 bases. This CDR3 is built from 14 residues. From germline, CDR1 is LNHDA and CDR2 SQIVND (reference sequence). CDR3 coding DNA: TGTGCCAGTAGTCCACGGGGGGGGAGAGAGACCCAGTACTTC. Residues: CASSPRGGRETQYF.

This chain connects TRBV10-3 to TRBJ2-7; TRBD1 matches 11 bases. Germline CDR1 reads ENHRY; CDR2 reads SYGVKD. CDR3 size: 16 residues. V gave up 3 bases and J gave up 4 bases; unmatched junction bases: 8. The CDR3 spells CAISDLGQGVKYEQYF. For the CDR3, the DNA is TGTGCCATCAGTGACCTGGGACAGGGGGTCAAGTACGAGCAGTACTTC.